A selection of T cell receptor beta chains follows, all from one sample in a study of OX40 agonist ivuxolimab in advanced cancers. Repertoires were generated with immunoSEQ multiplex PCR, while TCRdb's copy carries only in-frame clones and drops some. The data show approximately 50,000 clones, roughly 80% seen once. The sequenced sample was CD4+ or CD8+ T cells sorted from blood, obtained in a trial of the OX40 agonist ivuxolimab. The source is an adult with an advanced solid tumor such as melanoma, head and neck, liver or kidney cancer. CDR3s include the opening cysteine and the closing phenylalanine or tryptophan. A D gene is named only where the DNA matches it firmly. Some rows have no size entry. The others give once, few or many, or a class for an expanded clone.

TGCGCCAGCAGCCAAGGGGCGACAGGGAACACCGGGGAGCTGTTTTTT	CASSQGATGNTGELFF	NA	NA	TRBV4-1	TRBJ2-2
TGCGCCAGCAGCTTGGCGGTAGCGGGGGGGCCTACAGATACGCAGTATTTT	CASSLAVAGGPTDTQYF	TRBD2	NA	TRBV5-1	TRBJ2-3
TGCGCCAGCAGCCCTCAATGGCAGGATGGAAGGATAGATACGCAGTATTTT	CASSPQWQDGRIDTQYF	NA	once	TRBV5-1	TRBJ2-3
TGTGCCAGCAGTTACTCGGGAGGAAGAGGCTATGGCTACACCTTC	CASSYSGGRGYGYTF	NA	NA	TRBV6-6	TRBJ1-2
TGTGCCAGCAGTTACTCTGGGGGGCCAGAGACCCAGTACTTC	CASSYSGGPETQYF	NA	NA	TRBV6-5	TRBJ2-5
TGTGCCAGCAGTTCCCCTTGGGGGACCCAGTACTTC	CASSSPWGTQYF	NA	NA	TRBV27	TRBJ2-5
TGCGCCAGCAGCCAACTACCAGGGGGGTATGAAAAACTGTTTTTT	CASSQLPGGYEKLFF	TRBD1	few	TRBV4-1	TRBJ1-4
TGTGCCAGCAGCTTATTAGAAGACAGGGCAGCTTTCTTT	CASSLLEDRAAFF	TRBD1	NA	TRBV7-8	TRBJ1-1
TGTGCCAGCAGCCAGGGAAGATCCGGCTCCTACAATGAGCAGTTCTTC	CASSQGRSGSYNEQFF	NA	NA	TRBV4-2	TRBJ2-1
TGTGCCAGCAGCTTAACGCGGCGGTTTGGGACAGCATCCCCAGATACGCAGTATTTT	CASSLTRRFGTASPDTQYF	TRBD1	NA	TRBV7-3	TRBJ2-3
TGTGCCAGCAGCTTAGCGAGGGCGGACTACGAGCAGTACTTC	CASSLARADYEQYF	NA	once	TRBV7-2	TRBJ2-7
TGTGCCAGCTCACCCCAGGGGGACGAGCAGTACTTC	CASSPQGDEQYF	TRBD1	NA	TRBV18	TRBJ2-7
TGTGCCAGCAGCTTAGGCCCTAGATCGGGAAACACCATATATTTT	CASSLGPRSGNTIYF	NA	few	TRBV7-9	TRBJ1-3
TGTGCCAGCAGCTTCGGGACAGAGAACTATGGCTACACCTTC	CASSFGTENYGYTF	TRBD1	once	TRBV7-9	TRBJ1-2
TGTGCCAGCAGCGTAGCTTCGACAGGGGGTTACGAGCAGTACTTC	CASSVASTGGYEQYF	TRBD1	NA	TRBV9	TRBJ2-7
TGTGCCAGCATCCTAAGGGAGGGAAGCTCCTACGAGCAGTACTTC	CASILREGSSYEQYF	TRBD2	NA	TRBV6-1	TRBJ2-7
TGTGCCACCAAGGGCGTGAGGTTAGGTACGCAGTATTTT	CATKGVRLGTQYF	NA	NA	TRBV15	TRBJ2-3
TGTGCCAGTACCCCCCCATTAGCGGGGGCTCGGGAGCAGTTCTTC	CASTPPLAGAREQFF	TRBD2	once	TRBV19	TRBJ2-1
TGTGCCATCAGTCCTCGGGACAGTTACGAGCAGTACTTC	CAISPRDSYEQYF	TRBD1	NA	TRBV10-3	TRBJ2-7